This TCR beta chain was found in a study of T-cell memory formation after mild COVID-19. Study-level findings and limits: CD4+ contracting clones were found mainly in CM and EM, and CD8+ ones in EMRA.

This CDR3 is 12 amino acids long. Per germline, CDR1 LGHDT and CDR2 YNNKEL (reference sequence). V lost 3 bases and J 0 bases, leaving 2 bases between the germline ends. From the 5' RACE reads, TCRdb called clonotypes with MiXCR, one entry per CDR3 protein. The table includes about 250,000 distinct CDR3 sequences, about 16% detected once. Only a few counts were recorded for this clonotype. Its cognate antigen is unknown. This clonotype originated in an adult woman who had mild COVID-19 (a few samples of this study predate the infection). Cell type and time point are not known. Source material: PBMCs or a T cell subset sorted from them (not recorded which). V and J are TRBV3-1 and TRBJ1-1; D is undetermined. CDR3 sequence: CASSQVNTEAFF. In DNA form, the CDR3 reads TGTGCCAGCAGCCAGGTGAACACTGAAGCTTTCTTT.